The following is a T cell receptor (beta chain) sequence with its context. The CDR3 length is 14 residues. Germline loops: CDR1 SGHTA, CDR2 FQGTGA. V gave up 3 bases and J gave up 7 bases, with 13 bases separating them. TCRdb's copy holds only in-frame clones and misses some; the assay was immunoSEQ multiplex PCR. Of some 81,000 clones listed, more than 85% are singletons. The data originate from a study of T cell changes during pregnancy in multiple sclerosis. This sequence was found in a female donor in good health, enrolled as a control in a pregnancy study. This sequence joins TRBV7-3 and TRBJ2-1; tentative D call: TRBD2 (6 bases). The input for sequencing was peripheral blood, taken after pregnancy. This CDR3 reads CASSLGLQGNEQFF. CDR3 DNA: TGTGCCAGCAGCTTGGGACTCCAGGGAAATGAGCAGTTCTTC. Based on the CDR3 plus reference TRBV7-3 and TRBJ2-1, the full variable domain is GAGVSQTPSNKVTEKGKYVELRCDPISGHTALYWYRQSLGQGPEFLIYFQGTGAADDSGLPNDRFFAVRPEGSVSTLKIQRTERGDSAVYLCASSLGLQGNEQFFGPGTRLTVL.